One and the same sample provided the 2 T cell receptor beta chains below, sequenced in a study of blood T cell repertoires in COVID-19. Sequencing was performed with immunoSEQ multiplex PCR; in TCRdb, only in-frame clones are kept and a portion is missing. The sample shows approximately 120,000 clones, 60% to 85% of them seen only once. Sequencing used peripheral blood. Receptors were obtained from a human donor in a cohort sampled during active or convalescent COVID-19.

On this clone itself: Distinct nucleotide sequences in the sample also encode this CDR3. This sequence joins TRBV14 and TRBJ1-2, with D perhaps matching TRBD1 (5 bases). Germline CDR1 reads SGHDN; CDR2 reads FVKESK. The CDR3 sequence is 15 residues long. V was pared by 0 bases and J by 4 bases, with 12 bases between. The CDR3 DNA sequence: TGTGCCAGCAGCCAAGATATGCAGGGCCTCTATGGCTACACCTTC. This encodes CASSQDMQGLYGYTF. Based on the CDR3 plus reference TRBV14 and TRBJ1-2, the full variable domain is EAGVTQFPSHSVIEKGQTVTLRCDPISGHDNLYWYRRVMGKEIKFLLHFVKESKQDESGMPNNRFLAERTGGTYSTLKVQPAELEDSGVYFCASSQDMQGLYGYTFGSGTRLTVV.

The chain couples TRBV5-1 to TRBJ1-4, with a tentative D call TRBD1 (5 bases). Trimming cost V 2 bases and J 4 bases, with 9 bases left between them. This CDR3 has 14 residues. CDR1 SGHRS and CDR2 YFSETQ come from the germline V gene. This CDR3 reads CASSFGGINEKLFF. DNA of the CDR3: TGCGCCAGCAGCTTCGGGGGGATTAATGAAAAACTGTTTTTT.